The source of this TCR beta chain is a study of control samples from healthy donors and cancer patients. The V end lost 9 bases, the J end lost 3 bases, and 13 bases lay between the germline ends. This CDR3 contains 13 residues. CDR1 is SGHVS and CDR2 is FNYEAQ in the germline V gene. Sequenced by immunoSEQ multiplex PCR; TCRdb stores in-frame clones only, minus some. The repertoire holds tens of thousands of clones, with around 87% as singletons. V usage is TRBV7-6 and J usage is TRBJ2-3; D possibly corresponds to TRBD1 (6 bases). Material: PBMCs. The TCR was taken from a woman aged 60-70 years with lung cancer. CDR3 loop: CASSGDRTDTQYF. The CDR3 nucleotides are TGTGCCAGTTCAGGGGATAGGACAGATACGCAGTATTTT.